The entry below gives a single TCR beta chain sequence along with its context. This entry is derived from a study of blood T cell repertoires in COVID-19. Original data processing: Quantification of nucleated cells was approximated via reference gene primer amplification. Profiling relied on immunoSEQ multiplex PCR, and the TCRdb table lists in-frame clones only, not all of them. The DNA gave D and trimming, while V, J and clone size come from that table. The table lists tens of thousands of clones, just over 90% of them singletons, with 0.3% to 0.4% in the top ten. This CDR3 region has 14 residues. Germline values: CDR1 KGHSH, CDR2 LQKENI. Trimming took 2 bases from V and 0 from J, leaving 8 bases between them.

The clonotype was recovered from a man aged 45-65 years with COVID-19, enrolled during active disease. The V call is TRBV18, the J call TRBJ2-7; D unclear. Sequenced sample: peripheral blood. CDR3 sequence reads: CASSPMGSSYEQYF. The CDR3 DNA follows: TGTGCCAGCTCACCAATGGGCAGCTCCTACGAGCAGTACTTC.